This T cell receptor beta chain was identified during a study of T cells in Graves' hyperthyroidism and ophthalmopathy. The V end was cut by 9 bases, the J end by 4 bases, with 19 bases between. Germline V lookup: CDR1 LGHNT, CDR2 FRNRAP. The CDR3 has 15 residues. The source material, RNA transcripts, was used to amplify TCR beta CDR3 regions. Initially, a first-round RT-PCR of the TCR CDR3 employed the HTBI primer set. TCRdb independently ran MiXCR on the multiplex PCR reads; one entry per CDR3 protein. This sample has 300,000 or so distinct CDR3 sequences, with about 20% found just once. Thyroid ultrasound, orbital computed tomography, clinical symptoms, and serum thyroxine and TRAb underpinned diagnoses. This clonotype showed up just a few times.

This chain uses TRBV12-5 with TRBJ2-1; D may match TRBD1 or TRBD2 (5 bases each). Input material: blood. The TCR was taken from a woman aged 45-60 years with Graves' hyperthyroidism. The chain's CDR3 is CASAEGPESYNEQFF. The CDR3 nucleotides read TGTGCTAGCGCCGAGGGGCCTGAGTCATACAATGAGCAGTTCTTC.